The rows below give T cell receptor beta chains drawn from one sample of a study of T cell responses to AZD1222 COVID-19 vaccine. Some clones are missing from TCRdb's copy, which holds only in-frame ones; the method was immunoSEQ multiplex PCR. The table records some 160,000 clones, roughly 87% of them present only once. The sample was peripheral blood, taken 28 days after the second AZD1222 dose. The receptors here all came from an adult who received the AZD1222 COVID-19 vaccine. Both conserved end residues are part of each CDR3. Fields, in order: D gene, J gene, clone size, V gene, CDR3 length, CDR3 protein, CDR3 DNA. A D gene is named only where the DNA matches it firmly. For some rows the clone size is stated as once, few or many, or as a class when expanded; others skip it.

d_gene: -; j_gene: TRBJ1-1; abundance: -; v_gene: TRBV7-8; len: 16; CDR3aa: CASSLSWRQLNTEAFF; CDR3nt: TGTGCCAGCAGCTTAAGTTGGAGACAACTGAACACTGAAGCTTTCTTT
d_gene: -; j_gene: TRBJ1-1; abundance: -; v_gene: TRBV19; len: 13; CDR3aa: CASSGSGGTEAFF; CDR3nt: TGTGCCAGTAGCGGAAGTGGGGGCACTGAAGCTTTCTTT
d_gene: TRBD1; j_gene: TRBJ2-5; abundance: -; v_gene: TRBV9; len: 17; CDR3aa: CASSTRIGDRGRETQYF; CDR3nt: TGTGCCAGCAGCACACGGATAGGGGACAGGGGGCGAGAGACCCAGTACTTC
d_gene: -; j_gene: TRBJ2-6; abundance: -; v_gene: TRBV5-1; len: 16; CDR3aa: CASSNRELSGANVLTF; CDR3nt: TGCGCCAGCAGCAACAGGGAACTCTCTGGGGCCAACGTCCTGACTTTC
d_gene: TRBD1; j_gene: TRBJ2-2; abundance: once; v_gene: TRBV5-4; len: 16; CDR3aa: CASSLSGTGHTGELFF; CDR3nt: TGTGCCAGCAGTCTGTCTGGGACAGGGCACACCGGGGAGCTGTTTTTT
d_gene: -; j_gene: TRBJ1-4; abundance: -; v_gene: TRBV3-1/TRBV3-2; len: 14; CDR3aa: CASSQGSGNEKLFF; CDR3nt: TGTGCCAGCAGCCAAGGTAGCGGGAATGAAAAACTGTTTTTT
d_gene: TRBD1; j_gene: TRBJ2-7; abundance: few; v_gene: TRBV19; len: 14; CDR3aa: CASSGRTGVYEQYF; CDR3nt: TGTGCCAGCTCGGGGCGGACAGGTGTTTACGAGCAGTACTTC
d_gene: TRBD1; j_gene: TRBJ2-7; abundance: -; v_gene: TRBV6-2/TRBV6-3; len: 14; CDR3aa: CASSRLDRGYEQYF; CDR3nt: TGTGCCAGCAGCCGCTTGGACAGGGGCTACGAGCAGTACTTC
d_gene: -; j_gene: TRBJ1-6; abundance: once; v_gene: TRBV5-1; len: 15; CDR3aa: CASSPDVGVNSPLHF; CDR3nt: TGCGCCAGCAGCCCTGACGTCGGGGTTAATTCACCCCTCCACTTT
d_gene: -; j_gene: TRBJ2-3; abundance: once; v_gene: TRBV6-2/TRBV6-3; len: 15; CDR3aa: CASSYPASFTDTQYF; CDR3nt: TGTGCCAGCAGTTACCCGGCCAGCTTCACAGATACGCAGTATTTT